Below are 15 T cell receptor beta chains sequenced from a single sample in a study of blood T cells in healthy people across ages. Primers used in a second PCR of roughly 7 to 11 cycles were a sample-barcoded 5' primer and a J-beta primer mix. Each CDR3 protein gets one entry after TCRdb re-called the 5' RACE reads with MiXCR. The sample shows more than 650,000 distinct CDR3 sequences, about 20% of them seen only once. The specimen sequenced was blood. These receptors were obtained from an older man in good health.

In its sample, this clonotype was seen a few times. CDR3 residues: CSARTTGQGARNTIYF. CDR3 nucleotide sequence: TGCAGTGCTAGAACGACCGGACAGGGGGCTCGAAACACCATATATTTT. The rearrangement joins TRBV20-1 to TRBJ1-3; 11 bases match TRBD1. This CDR3 is built from 16 residues. The V gene end was trimmed by 2 bases and the J gene end by 5 bases; junction bases not matched to a gene: 8. The germline V gene has CDR1 DFQATT and CDR2 SNEGSKA (reference sequence).

This clonotype occurred a few times. One junction end disagrees with the germline gene, perhaps due to a read error. The chain joins TRBV7-8 to TRBJ2-7; a weak D match, TRBD1 (6 bases). This CDR3 region has 15 residues. CDR1 is SGHVS, CDR2 FQNEAQ, per germline. Here the CDR3 reads CASSPEDRSTYEQYF. The CDR3 bases are TGCGCCAGCAGCCCCGAAGACAGGAGCACCTACGAGCAGTACTTC.

With respect to this clonotype: At one end the junction does not follow the germline gene, possibly because of a read error. The CDR3 region has the DNA TGTGACAGCAGTTTGGCAGGGTCGGCAGATACGCAGTATTTT. As protein: CDSSLAGSADTQYF. The chain links TRBV12-3 or TRBV12-4 to TRBJ2-3; D may be TRBD1 (5 bases). There are 14 residues in the CDR3.

This clonotype was found a few times. The gene calls are TRBV6-2 or TRBV6-3 and TRBJ2-7, with D maybe TRBD2 (5 bases). Germline CDR1 is MNHEY and CDR2 is SVGEGT. The CDR3 extends over 12 amino acids. V was clipped by 5 bases and J by 5 bases, with 10 bases between them. CDR3 sequence: CASSPERDEQYF. CDR3 nucleotide sequence: TGTGCCAGCAGTCCGGAGAGGGACGAGCAGTACTTC.

J is TRBJ2-2 and V is TRBV20-1, with D unresolved. Germline loops: CDR1 DFQATT, CDR2 SNEGSKA (reference sequence). CDR3 length: 13 residues. V was shortened by 6 bases and J by 4 bases, with 12 bases between the two germline ends. The DNA of the CDR3 is TGCAGTGCCAGCCGAAGTGGCACCGGGGAGCTGTTTTTT. Translated: CSASRSGTGELFF.

As to this clonotype: The junction departs from germline at one end; a sequencing error may be responsible. The rearrangement joins TRBV28 to TRBJ1-2; D perhaps matches TRBD1 (5 bases). This CDR3 has 12 residues. Germline-derived CDR1 and CDR2 are MDHEN and SYDVKM. The CDR3 reads CAGSRGGVGYTF. CDR3 DNA sequence: TGTGCCGGCAGTCGGGGGGGAGTGGGCTACACCTTC.

This clonotype was counted only a few times. CDR3: CSVNVDRAYNEQFF. The CDR3 region has the DNA TGCAGCGTTAACGTTGACAGGGCCTACAATGAGCAGTTCTTC. This chain links TRBV29-1 with TRBJ2-1, with 7 bases identical to TRBD1. From germline, CDR1 is SQVTM and CDR2 ANQGSEA. CDR3 size: 14 residues. V dropped 5 bases and J dropped 2; count of bases not matched to a gene: 6.

This clonotype has only a few counts. The J gene is TRBJ2-1, the V gene TRBV7-6; 10 nucleotides match TRBD2. Germline lookup yields CDR1 SGHVS and CDR2 FNYEAQ. The CDR3 sequence is 15 residues long. V lost 8 bases to trimming and J lost 5 bases; unmatched junction nucleotides: 9. The chain's CDR3 is CASAKTGTSDNEQFF. In DNA, the CDR3 is TGTGCCAGCGCTAAGACCGGGACTAGCGACAATGAGCAGTTCTTC.

This clonotype has more than one count but fewer than ten. V is TRBV12-3 or TRBV12-4 and J is TRBJ1-1; D might be TRBD1 (5 bases). Trimming pared 3 bases from V and 5 bases from J, leaving 13 bases between. The CDR3 consists of 14 residues. The CDR3 DNA reads as TGTGCCAGCAGTTTGGGACTCCAAACGACTGAAGCTTTCTTT. Translating it yields CASSLGLQTTEAFF.

V is TRBV20-1 and J is TRBJ1-4; weak D call: TRBD1 (6 bases). The CDR3 extends over 14 amino acids. Trimming removed 2 bases from V and 7 bases from J, with 14 bases in between. Germline V gene lookup returns CDR1 DFQATT and CDR2 SNEGSKA (reference sequence). CDR3 DNA sequence: TGCAGTGCTAGATCGGGGGCTTCTGGTGAAAAACTGTTTTTT. This codes for CSARSGASGEKLFF.

The CDR3 spells CSGRLAASTDTQYF. CDR3 DNA sequence: TGCAGCGGAAGACTAGCGGCCAGCACAGATACGCAGTATTTT. The V gene is TRBV29-1, the J gene TRBJ2-3; 9 nucleotides line up with TRBD2. Germline CDR1 and CDR2: SQVTM and ANQGSEA. This CDR3 contains 14 residues. Trimming took 7 bases from V and 0 from J; bases not matched to a gene: 5.

This clonotype showed up just a few times. The junction differs from germline at one of its ends, possibly a read error. The genes are TRBV7-8 and TRBJ2-5; tentative D call: TRBD2 (5 bases). CDR1 is SGHVS, CDR2 FQNEAQ, per germline. CDR3 length equals 13 residues. The CDR3 here is CASSILYTGSGFF. CDR3 coding DNA: TGTGCCAGCAGCATCCTCTACACTGGGTCGGGGTTCTTC.

This clonotype was counted a few times. The V and J genes are TRBV12-3 or TRBV12-4 and TRBJ2-3; tentatively, D is TRBD1 (6 bases). The CDR3 has 15 amino acids. Trimming removed 3 bases at V and 5 bases at J, with 15 bases between. The CDR3 region is CASSFRGSYRDTQYF. As DNA, the CDR3 is TGTGCCAGCAGTTTCAGGGGTTCTTACAGAGATACGCAGTATTTT.

This clonotype was seen more than once but under ten times. The V and J genes are TRBV12-3 or TRBV12-4 and TRBJ2-5; maybe TRBD1 (5 bases). V gave up 2 bases and J gave up 4 bases, with 8 bases separating them. This CDR3 has 13 amino acids. The CDR3 here is CASSLIQGETQYF. The DNA for the CDR3 is TGTGCCAGCAGTTTAATCCAGGGAGAGACCCAGTACTTC.

This clonotype was recorded a few times. The chain is built from TRBV7-9 and TRBJ2-1, with TRBD2 identical over 8 bases. Germline lookup yields CDR1 SEHNR and CDR2 FQNEAQ (reference sequence). The CDR3 is 16 residues long. The ends lost 0 bases at V and 6 bases at J; junction bases unmatched: 7. The CDR3 loop reads CASSLALTREANEQFF. CDR3 nucleotides: TGTGCCAGCAGCTTAGCCCTGACGCGGGAGGCCAATGAGCAGTTCTTC.